This T cell receptor beta chain is drawn from a study of cytomegalovirus exposure and HLA in healthy donors. Study-wide points: CMV antigen specificity was confirmed in vitro for three CMV-associated chains. Later on, a genetic analysis was performed. It linked a missense variant in DCLRE1C with V- and J-gene trimming of TCR beta.

PCR employed 60 Vbeta and 13 Jbeta primers. Sequencing used immunoSEQ multiplex PCR; TCRdb keeps in-frame clones, though not all of them. The sample carries over 70,000 clones, around 80% recorded once. Details on this clone: What it binds is not known.

The CDR3 covers 15 residues. V gave up 4 bases and J gave up 4 bases, with 17 bases separating them. Germline CDR1 and CDR2: SGDLS and YYNGEE. This clonotype was obtained from a male donor in good health and CMV-seropositive. Sequencing was performed on PBMCs. The J gene is TRBJ2-5, the V gene TRBV9, with D possibly matching TRBD2 (5 bases). CDR3 protein: CASSLSGSGGETQYF. The CDR3 coding sequence is TGTGCCAGCAGCCTTTCGGGGAGCGGAGGAGAGACCCAGTACTTC.